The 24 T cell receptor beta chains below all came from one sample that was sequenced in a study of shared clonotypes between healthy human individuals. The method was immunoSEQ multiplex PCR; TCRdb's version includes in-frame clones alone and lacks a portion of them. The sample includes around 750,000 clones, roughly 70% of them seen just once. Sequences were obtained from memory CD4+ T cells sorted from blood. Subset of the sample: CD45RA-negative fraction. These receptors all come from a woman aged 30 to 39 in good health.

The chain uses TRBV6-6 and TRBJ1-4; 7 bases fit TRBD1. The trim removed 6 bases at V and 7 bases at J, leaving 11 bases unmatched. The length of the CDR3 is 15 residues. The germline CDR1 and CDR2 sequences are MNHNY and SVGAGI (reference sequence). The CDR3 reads CASRTGPSTGEKLFF. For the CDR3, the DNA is TGTGCCAGCAGGACAGGGCCCTCAACGGGTGAAAAACTGTTTTTT.

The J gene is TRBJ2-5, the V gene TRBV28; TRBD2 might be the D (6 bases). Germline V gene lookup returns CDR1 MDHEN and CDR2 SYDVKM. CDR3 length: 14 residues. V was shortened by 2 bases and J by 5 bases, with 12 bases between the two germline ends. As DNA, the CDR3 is TGTGCCAGCAGTTTACCGGGGAGGCCGGAGACCCAGTACTTC. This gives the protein CASSLPGRPETQYF.

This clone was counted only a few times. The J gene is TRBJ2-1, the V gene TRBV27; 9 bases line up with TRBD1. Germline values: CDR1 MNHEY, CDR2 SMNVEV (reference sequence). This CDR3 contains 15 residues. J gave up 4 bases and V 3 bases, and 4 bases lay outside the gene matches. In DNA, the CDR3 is TGTGCCAGCAGTTTCGGGACAGGGTCATACAATGAGCAGTTCTTC. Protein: CASSFGTGSYNEQFF.

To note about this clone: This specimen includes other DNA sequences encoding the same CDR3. CDR3 sequence (DNA): TGTGCCAGTAGTTTACGGACAGGGTTGAACACTGAAGCTTTCTTT. Translated, it gives CASSLRTGLNTEAFF. The chain links TRBV19 to TRBJ1-1; 8 bases map to TRBD1. After removal of 5 bases from V and 0 bases from J, the junction contained 5 bases not matched to a gene. The CDR3 has 15 amino acids. The V gene's germline CDR1 is LNHDA and CDR2 SQIVND (reference sequence).

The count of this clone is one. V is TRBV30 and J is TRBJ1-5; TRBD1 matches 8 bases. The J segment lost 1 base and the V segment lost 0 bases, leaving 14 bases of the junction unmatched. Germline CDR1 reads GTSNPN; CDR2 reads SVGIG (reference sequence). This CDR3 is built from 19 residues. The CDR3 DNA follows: TGTGCCTGGAGTGTGCCACCCCACAGGGGGTCTAGCAGCAATCAGCCCCAGCATTTT. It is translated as CAWSVPPHRGSSSNQPQHF. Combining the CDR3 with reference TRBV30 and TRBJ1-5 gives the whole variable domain SQTIHQWPATLVQPVGSPLSLECTVEGTSNPNLYWYRQAAGRGLQLLFYSVGIGQISSEVPQNLSASRPQDRQFILSSKKLLLSDSGFYLCAWSVPPHRGSSSNQPQHFGDGTRLSIL.

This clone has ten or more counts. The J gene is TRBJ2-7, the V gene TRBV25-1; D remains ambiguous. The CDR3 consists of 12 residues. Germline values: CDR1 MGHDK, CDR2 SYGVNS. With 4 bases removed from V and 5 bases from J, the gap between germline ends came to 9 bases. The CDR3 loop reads CASSGSRDEQYF. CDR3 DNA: TGTGCCAGCAGTGGGTCGAGAGACGAGCAGTACTTC.

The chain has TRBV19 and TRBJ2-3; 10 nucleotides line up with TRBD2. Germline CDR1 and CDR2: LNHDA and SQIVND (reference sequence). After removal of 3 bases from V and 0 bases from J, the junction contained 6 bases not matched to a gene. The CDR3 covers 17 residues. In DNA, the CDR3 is TGTGCCAGTAGTATCAAGTCTAGCGGGAGAAGCACAGATACGCAGTATTTT. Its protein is CASSIKSSGRSTDTQYF.

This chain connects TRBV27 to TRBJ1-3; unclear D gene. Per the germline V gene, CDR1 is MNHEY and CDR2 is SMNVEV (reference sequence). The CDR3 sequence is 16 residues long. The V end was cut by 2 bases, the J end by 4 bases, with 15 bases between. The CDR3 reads CASSLKVGISGNTIYF. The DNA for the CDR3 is TGTGCCAGCAGTTTAAAAGTCGGGATCTCGGGAAACACCATATATTTT.

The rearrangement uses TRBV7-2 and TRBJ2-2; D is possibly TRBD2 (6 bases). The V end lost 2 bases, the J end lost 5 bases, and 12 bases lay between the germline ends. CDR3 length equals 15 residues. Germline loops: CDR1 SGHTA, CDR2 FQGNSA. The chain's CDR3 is CASSLYGSGTGELFF. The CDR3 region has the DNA TGTGCCAGCAGCTTATACGGGAGTGGAACCGGGGAGCTGTTTTTT.

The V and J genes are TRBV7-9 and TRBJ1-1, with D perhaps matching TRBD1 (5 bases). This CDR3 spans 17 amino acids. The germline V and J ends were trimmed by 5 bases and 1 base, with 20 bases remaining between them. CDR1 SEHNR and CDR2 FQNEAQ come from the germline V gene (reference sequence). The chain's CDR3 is CASSTKGAPVGNTEAFF. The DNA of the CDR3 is TGTGCCAGCAGCACCAAAGGGGCGCCGGTGGGGAACACTGAAGCTTTCTTT. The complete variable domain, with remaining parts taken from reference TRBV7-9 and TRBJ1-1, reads DTGVSQNPRHKITKRGQNVTFRCDPISEHNRLYWYRQTLGQGPEFLTYFQNEAQLEKSRLLSDRFSAERPKGSFSTLEIQRTEQGDSAMYLCASSTKGAPVGNTEAFFGQGTRLTVV.

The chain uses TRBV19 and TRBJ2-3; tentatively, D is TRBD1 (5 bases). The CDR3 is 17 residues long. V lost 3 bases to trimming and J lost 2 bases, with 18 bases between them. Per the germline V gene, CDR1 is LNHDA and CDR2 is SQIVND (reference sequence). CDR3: CASSMGGAESLTDTQYF. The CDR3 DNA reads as TGTGCCAGTAGTATGGGTGGGGCCGAATCCCTCACAGATACGCAGTATTTT.

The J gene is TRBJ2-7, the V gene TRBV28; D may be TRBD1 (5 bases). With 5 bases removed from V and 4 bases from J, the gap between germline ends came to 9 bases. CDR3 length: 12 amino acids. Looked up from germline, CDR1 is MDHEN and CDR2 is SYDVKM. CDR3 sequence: CASSTTAYEQYF. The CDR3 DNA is TGTGCCAGCAGTACGACAGCTTACGAGCAGTACTTC.

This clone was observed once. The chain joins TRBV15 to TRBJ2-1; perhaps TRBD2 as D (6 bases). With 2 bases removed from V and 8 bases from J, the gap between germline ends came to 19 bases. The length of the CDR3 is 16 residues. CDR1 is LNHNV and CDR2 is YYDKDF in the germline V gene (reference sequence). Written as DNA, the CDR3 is TGTGCCACCAGCAGATCATGGGGGACTCTTAACTATGAGCAGTTCTTC. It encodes CATSRSWGTLNYEQFF.

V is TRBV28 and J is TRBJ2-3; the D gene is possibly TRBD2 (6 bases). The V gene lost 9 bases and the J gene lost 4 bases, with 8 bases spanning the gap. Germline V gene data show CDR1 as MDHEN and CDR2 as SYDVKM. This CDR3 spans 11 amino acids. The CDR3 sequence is CASWEADTQYF. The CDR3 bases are TGTGCCAGTTGGGAGGCAGATACGCAGTATTTT.

The CDR3 coding sequence is TGTGCCAGCAGCTTAGGCCTGGCTCAGCCCCAGCATTTT. Its protein is CASSLGLAQPQHF. The chain recombines TRBV11-2 with TRBJ1-5; D is ambiguous. Trimming took off 1 base at V and 6 bases at J, with 7 bases between the two ends. Germline loops: CDR1 SGHAT, CDR2 FQNNGV. The CDR3 is made up of 13 amino acids.

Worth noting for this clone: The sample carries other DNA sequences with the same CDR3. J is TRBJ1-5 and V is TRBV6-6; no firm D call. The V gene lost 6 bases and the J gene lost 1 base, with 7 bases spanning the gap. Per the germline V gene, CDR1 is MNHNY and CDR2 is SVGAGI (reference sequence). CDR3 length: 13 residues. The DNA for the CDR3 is TGTGCCAGCAGACTGGACAGCAATCAGCCCCAGCATTTT. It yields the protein CASRLDSNQPQHF.

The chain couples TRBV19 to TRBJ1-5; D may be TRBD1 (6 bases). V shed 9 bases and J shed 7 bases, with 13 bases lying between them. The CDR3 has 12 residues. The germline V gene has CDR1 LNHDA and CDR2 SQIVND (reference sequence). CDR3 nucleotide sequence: TGTGCCAGCACTACAGGGTACCAGCCCCAGCATTTT. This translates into CASTTGYQPQHF.

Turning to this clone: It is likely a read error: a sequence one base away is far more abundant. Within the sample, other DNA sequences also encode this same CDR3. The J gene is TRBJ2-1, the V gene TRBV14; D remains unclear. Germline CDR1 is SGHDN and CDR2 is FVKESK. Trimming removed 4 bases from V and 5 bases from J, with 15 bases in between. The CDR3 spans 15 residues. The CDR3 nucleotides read TGTGCCAGCAGCCCGGCCGGAACGTCACACAATGAGCAGTTCTTC. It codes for CASSPAGTSHNEQFF.

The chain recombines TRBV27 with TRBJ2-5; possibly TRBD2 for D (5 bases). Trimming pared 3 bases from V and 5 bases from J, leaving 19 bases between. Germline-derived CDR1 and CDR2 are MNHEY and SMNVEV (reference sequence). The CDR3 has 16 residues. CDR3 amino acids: CASSLASSSRPETQYF. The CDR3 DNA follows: TGTGCCAGCAGTTTGGCCTCTAGCTCACGCCCGGAGACCCAGTACTTC.

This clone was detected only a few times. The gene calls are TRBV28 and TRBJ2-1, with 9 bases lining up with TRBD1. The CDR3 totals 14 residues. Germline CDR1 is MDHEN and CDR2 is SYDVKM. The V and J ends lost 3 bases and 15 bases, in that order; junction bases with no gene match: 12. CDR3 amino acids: CASSFARPGQGLFF. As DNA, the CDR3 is TGTGCCAGCAGTTTCGCCCGACCGGGACAGGGTCTGTTCTTC.

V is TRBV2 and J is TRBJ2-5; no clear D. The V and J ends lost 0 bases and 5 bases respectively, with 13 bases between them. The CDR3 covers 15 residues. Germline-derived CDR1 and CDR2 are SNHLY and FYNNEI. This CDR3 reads CASSEALGPGETQYF. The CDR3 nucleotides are TGTGCCAGCAGTGAAGCGCTAGGACCGGGTGAGACCCAGTACTTC.

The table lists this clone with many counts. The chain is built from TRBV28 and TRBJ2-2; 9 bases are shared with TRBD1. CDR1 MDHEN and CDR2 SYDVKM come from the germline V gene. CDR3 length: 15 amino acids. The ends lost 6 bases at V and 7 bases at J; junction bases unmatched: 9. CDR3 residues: CASRFTGTGIGELFF. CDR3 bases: TGTGCCAGCAGGTTTACCGGGACAGGGATCGGGGAGCTGTTTTTT.

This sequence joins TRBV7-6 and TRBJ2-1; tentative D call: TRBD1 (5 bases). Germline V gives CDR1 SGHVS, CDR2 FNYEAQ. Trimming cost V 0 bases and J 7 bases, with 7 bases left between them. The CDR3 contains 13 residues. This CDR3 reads CASSLARGNEQFF. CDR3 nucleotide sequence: TGTGCCAGCAGCTTAGCAAGGGGTAATGAGCAGTTCTTC.

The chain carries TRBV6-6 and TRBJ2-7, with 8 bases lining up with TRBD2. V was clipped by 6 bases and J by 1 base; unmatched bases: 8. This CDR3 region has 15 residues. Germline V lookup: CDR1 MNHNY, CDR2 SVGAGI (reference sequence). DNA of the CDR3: TGTGCCAGCAGCCACTCCACTAGCGGTTCCTACGAGCAGTACTTC. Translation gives CASSHSTSGSYEQYF.